This T cell receptor (beta chain) is from a study of T cell clones after liver transplantation. Study as a whole: TCRbeta sequencing after a pre-transplant mixed lymphocyte reaction identified graft-donor-reactive clones, later tracked in post-transplant blood.

TCRdb's copy holds only in-frame clones and misses some; the assay was immunoSEQ multiplex PCR. The data show under 85,000 clones, 80% seen once. The study, taken as a whole, reports: Migration into the graft, not deletion, may explain lost graft donor-reactive T cells. In two subjects, few donor cells limited the measurable donor-reactive repertoire.

The CDR3 has 15 amino acids. Per the germline V gene, CDR1 is MNHNS and CDR2 is SASEGT. With 3 bases removed from V and 8 bases from J, the gap between germline ends came to 17 bases. Points on this clone: Its target is not known.

The origin of this receptor is a human patient who received a liver transplant. The graft donor may have given rise to some T cells. This rearrangement joins TRBV6-1 to TRBJ1-5, with a possible D match to TRBD1 (5 bases). The sequences come from CD4+ T cells from blood, collected 12 months after liver transplant. DNA for the CDR3: TGTGCCAGCAGTGAGAGCGGGGGATCTTGGAAGCCCCAGCATTTT. Its translation is CASSESGGSWKPQHF.